The clone carrying this T cell receptor (beta chain) has a single count. Its antigen is still unknown. This record belongs to a study of OX40 agonist ivuxolimab in advanced cancers. Study-level information: Averaging roughly 60 years in age, with a range of 23 to 79, the cohort was more than 75% male.

CDR1 and CDR2 from the germline V gene are MNHNS and SASEGT. CDR3 size: 14 residues. V dropped 3 bases and J dropped 5; count of bases not matched to a gene: 4. TCRdb's table, derived via immunoSEQ multiplex PCR, lists solely in-frame clones and lacks some. The sample consists of some 20,000 clones, around four fifths of them appearing once. Notes on the study in general: The average count of expanded clones was higher among CD8+ T cells than among CD4+. Normalized T-cell clonal expansion was also low in a subset of nonresponders. At 0.1 to 3.0 mg/kg and by week 6, clonal expansion occurred in CD4+ and CD8+ blood T cells.

This sequence was found in an adult with an advanced solid tumor such as melanoma, head and neck, liver or kidney cancer. The chain joins TRBV6-1 to TRBJ1-1; 9 bases match TRBD1. The sequenced sample was CD4+ or CD8+ T cells sorted from blood, obtained in a trial of the OX40 agonist ivuxolimab. CDR3 sequence: CASSEPTGGTEAFF. CDR3 nucleotide sequence: TGTGCCAGCAGTGAGCCGACAGGGGGGACTGAAGCTTTCTTT.